This passage covers 20 T cell receptor beta chains from one sample sequenced in a study of regulatory T cells in long-lasting Graves disease. With iRepertoire HTBI primers and Arm-PCR of CDR3 regions, TCR beta libraries were built. A single record per CDR3 protein comes from TCRdb applying MiXCR to the multiplex PCR reads. The sample comprises hundreds of thousands of distinct CDR3 sequences, roughly 12% of which are singletons, and roughly a tenth rests with the top ten. Specified time point: newly diagnosed GD, antithyroid drugs for less than 3 months. Scientists built the TCR library using RNA that was extracted from PBMCs. The same specimen was also included in a second study, on T cells in Graves' hyperthyroidism and ophthalmopathy.

The sequencing here drew on peripheral blood mononuclear cells (PBMCs), taken at new diagnosis, from a patient treated with antithyroid drugs. The receptors shown here come from a man aged 30 to 45 with Graves disease.

This clonotype showed up just a few times. The chain has TRBV9 and TRBJ2-5, with TRBD2 matching 12 bases. After removal of 4 bases from V and 2 bases from J, the junction contained 9 bases not matched to a gene. The CDR3 is made up of 17 amino acids. CDR1 and CDR2 (germline): SGDLS, YYNGEE. The CDR3: CASSLEGTSGFQETQYF. In nucleotides, the CDR3 is TGTGCCAGCAGCCTCGAGGGGACTAGCGGGTTTCAAGAGACCCAGTACTTC.

This clonotype was seen only a few times. V is TRBV2 and J is TRBJ2-1; TRBD2 might be the D (5 bases). CDR3 length: 15 residues. The germline CDR1 and CDR2 sequences are SNHLY and FYNNEI. The V and J ends lost 10 bases and 1 base respectively, with 17 bases between them. The CDR3 region is CATPRMRDSYNEQFF. The CDR3 nucleotides are TGTGCCACCCCGAGGATGAGGGATTCCTACAATGAGCAGTTCTTC.

The chain is built from TRBV20-1 and TRBJ2-3; TRBD2 agrees at 13 bases. CDR1 and CDR2 (germline): DFQATT, SNEGSKA (reference sequence). The CDR3 is made up of 17 amino acids. Germline trimming cut 3 bases from V and 2 bases from J; bases unmatched to any gene: 8. The CDR3, as DNA: TGCAGTGCTAGTCCCCGACTAGCGGGAGGTTCCACAGATACGCAGTATTTT. Translated: CSASPRLAGGSTDTQYF.

The chain uses TRBV12-3 or TRBV12-4 and TRBJ2-5; 15 positions agree with TRBD2. V trimming: 3 bases; J trimming: 5 bases; junction bases outside the gene matches: 10. The CDR3 runs 18 residues. The CDR3: CASSFRTSGRALRETQYF. For the CDR3, the DNA is TGTGCCAGCAGTTTCCGGACTAGCGGGAGGGCCCTCAGGGAGACCCAGTACTTC.

In this sample, this clonotype turned up many times. The V call is TRBV27, the J call TRBJ2-5; 9 bases align to TRBD1. CDR3 size: 15 residues. With V trimmed by 5 bases and J by 5 bases, 9 bases remained unmatched. Germline lookup yields CDR1 MNHEY and CDR2 SMNVEV (reference sequence). CDR3 loop: CASSPYGQGWETQYF. CDR3 DNA sequence: TGTGCCAGCAGTCCCTACGGACAGGGGTGGGAGACCCAGTACTTC.

The V and J genes are TRBV12-3 or TRBV12-4 and TRBJ2-3; D not resolved. The V end was cut by 4 bases, the J end by 5 bases, with 10 bases between. CDR3 length equals 13 residues. CDR3 sequence reads: CASSYSTEDTQYF. Here the CDR3 DNA reads TGTGCCAGCAGTTACAGCACGGAAGATACGCAGTATTTT.

This clonotype was counted between two and nine times. The gene calls are TRBV9 and TRBJ2-2; D unresolved. The V end was cut by 3 bases, the J end by 3 bases, with 6 bases between. Germline values: CDR1 SGDLS, CDR2 YYNGEE. The CDR3 is 13 amino acids. DNA of the CDR3: TGTGCCAGCAGCGGTCGGGACACCGGGGAGCTGTTTTTT. This translates into CASSGRDTGELFF.

In this sample, this clonotype turned up many times. The chain has TRBV28 and TRBJ2-3; D may be TRBD1 or TRBD2 (5 bases each). The germline V gene encodes CDR1 MDHEN and CDR2 SYDVKM. Trimming stripped 2 bases from V and 5 bases from J, with 14 bases between. The CDR3 has 15 amino acids. DNA for the CDR3: TGTGCCAGCAGTTTACTGGGGCTAGCAGTAGATACGCAGTATTTT. Amino acids: CASSLLGLAVDTQYF.

V is TRBV5-5 and J is TRBJ2-3; either TRBD1 or TRBD2 may supply D (5 bases each). The germline V gene encodes CDR1 SGHKS and CDR2 YYEKEE (reference sequence). This CDR3 spans 15 amino acids. V dropped 4 bases and J dropped 7 bases, with 19 bases sitting between them. DNA for the CDR3: TGTGCCAGCAGCCCCCGGCAGGGCCTCGGGAATACGCAGTATTTT. Its translation is CASSPRQGLGNTQYF.

In its sample, this clonotype was seen many times. The chain joins TRBV5-1 to TRBJ2-3, with 10 bases identical to TRBD2. Trimming at V came to 2 bases and at J to 8 bases, leaving 8 bases not matched to a gene. This CDR3 contains 15 residues. CDR1 SGHRS and CDR2 YFSETQ come from the germline V gene. CDR3 region: CASSFASGSGVTQYF. The CDR3 DNA reads TGCGCCAGCAGCTTCGCTAGCGGGAGTGGGGTTACGCAGTATTTT.

This clonotype was recorded at least ten times. The CDR3 region has the DNA TGTGCCAGCAGCCAATCTGGGGCCAATCAGCCCCAGCATTTT. It codes for CASSQSGANQPQHF. The genes are TRBV14 and TRBJ1-5; TRBD1 is a possible D gene (5 bases). V gave up 2 bases and J gave up 3 bases, with 8 bases separating them. Germline-derived CDR1 and CDR2 are SGHDN and FVKESK. The CDR3 has 14 residues.

This clonotype was observed many times. V gene TRBV20-1 combines with J gene TRBJ2-7; TRBD2 matches at 16 bases. There are 16 residues in the CDR3. V was clipped by 6 bases and J by 2 bases; unmatched bases: 7. Germline V gene lookup returns CDR1 DFQATT and CDR2 SNEGSKA (reference sequence). The CDR3 nucleotides read TGCAGTGCCGCAACCGGGACTAGCGGGGGGGCCTACGAGCAGTACTTC. It yields the protein CSAATGTSGGAYEQYF.

J is TRBJ2-4 and V is TRBV19, with D hard to call. V shed 6 bases and J shed 3 bases, with 9 bases lying between them. CDR3 size: 13 residues. Germline V gene data show CDR1 as LNHDA and CDR2 as SQIVND (reference sequence). The CDR3 spells CASSTWGKNIQYF. The CDR3 nucleotides are TGTGCCAGTAGCACATGGGGCAAAAACATTCAGTACTTC.

V gene TRBV11-3 combines with J gene TRBJ2-5; D is ambiguous. Looked up from germline, CDR1 is SGHNT and CDR2 is YENEEA. V dropped 5 bases and J dropped 4 bases, with 11 bases sitting between them. The CDR3 length is 13 residues. CDR3 nucleotide sequence: TGTGCCAGCAGCCAAGACATTGGAGAGACCCAGTACTTC. This encodes CASSQDIGETQYF.

This clonotype was picked up many times. This chain uses TRBV27 with TRBJ1-1, with D possibly being TRBD1 (5 bases). V lost 5 bases and J 10 bases, leaving 14 bases between the germline ends. This CDR3 has 12 amino acids. CDR1 and CDR2 from the germline V gene are MNHEY and SMNVEV (reference sequence). The CDR3 reads CASSLPMGRAFF. In DNA form, the CDR3 reads TGTGCCAGCAGTCTACCAATGGGGCGAGCTTTCTTT.

This clonotype was recorded a few times. This chain joins TRBV5-1 and TRBJ2-5; D might be TRBD2 (5 bases). Germline CDR1 and CDR2: SGHRS and YFSETQ. The CDR3 runs 14 residues. V was shortened by 4 bases and J by 2 bases, with 12 bases between the two germline ends. CDR3 protein: CASSHQSGQETQYF. The CDR3 DNA is TGCGCCAGCAGCCACCAGAGCGGACAAGAGACCCAGTACTTC.

V and J are TRBV4-2 and TRBJ2-7; D might be TRBD1 or TRBD2, each matching 5 bases. This CDR3 comprises 16 residues. Trimming took 1 base from V and 0 from J, leaving 13 bases between them. Germline values: CDR1 LGHNA, CDR2 YNFKEQ. The chain's CDR3 is CASSQVGTAASYEQYF. The CDR3 bases are TGTGCCAGCAGCCAAGTCGGGACGGCGGCCTCCTACGAGCAGTACTTC.

J is TRBJ2-1 and V is TRBV14; D not certain. Germline V gives CDR1 SGHDN, CDR2 FVKESK. The CDR3 is 14 amino acids. V was trimmed by 0 bases and J by 4 bases, leaving 7 bases between them. CDR3 protein: CASSQEHGYNEQFF. The CDR3 DNA sequence: TGTGCCAGCAGCCAAGAACATGGTTACAATGAGCAGTTCTTC.

This clonotype was observed many times. This rearrangement joins TRBV28 to TRBJ2-5; TRBD2 agrees at 14 bases. After removal of 5 bases from V and 6 bases from J, the junction contained 8 bases not matched to a gene. Germline-derived CDR1 and CDR2 are MDHEN and SYDVKM. This CDR3 is 16 amino acids long. The DNA for the CDR3 is TGTGCCAGCAGTCTCGGGACTAGCGGGAGTAGGAAGACCCAGTACTTC. This codes for CASSLGTSGSRKTQYF.

This clonotype was recorded a few times. The V gene is TRBV29-1, the J gene TRBJ2-1; D ambiguous. Looked up from germline, CDR1 is SQVTM and CDR2 is ANQGSEA. This CDR3 is built from 13 residues. The CDR3 nucleotides are TGCACCTGCCAGGAGAGCTCCTACAATGAGCAGTTCTTC. Translation: CTCQESSYNEQFF.